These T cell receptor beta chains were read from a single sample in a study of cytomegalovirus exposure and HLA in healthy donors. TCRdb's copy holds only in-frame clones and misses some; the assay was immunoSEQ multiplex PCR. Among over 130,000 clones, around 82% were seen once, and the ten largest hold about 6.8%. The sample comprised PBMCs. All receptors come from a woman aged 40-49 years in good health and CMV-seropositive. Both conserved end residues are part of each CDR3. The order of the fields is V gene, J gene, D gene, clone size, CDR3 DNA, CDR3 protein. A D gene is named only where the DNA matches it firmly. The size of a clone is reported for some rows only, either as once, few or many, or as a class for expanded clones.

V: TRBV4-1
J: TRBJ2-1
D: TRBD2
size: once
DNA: TGCGCCAGCAGCCAGCTAGCGGGGTACAATGAGCAGTTCTTC
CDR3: CASSQLAGYNEQFF

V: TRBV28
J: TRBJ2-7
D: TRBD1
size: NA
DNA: TGTGCCAGCATCCGGACAGGGCGGGGAGGTTACGAGCAGTACTTC
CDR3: CASIRTGRGGYEQYF

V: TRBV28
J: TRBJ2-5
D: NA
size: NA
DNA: TGTGCCAGCAGTTTAATTGGGACAATCCAAGAGACCCAGTACTTC
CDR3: CASSLIGTIQETQYF

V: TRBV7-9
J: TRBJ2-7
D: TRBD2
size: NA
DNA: TGTGCCAGCAGGTCCCATGGGGGGGACGAGCAGTACTTC
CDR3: CASRSHGGDEQYF

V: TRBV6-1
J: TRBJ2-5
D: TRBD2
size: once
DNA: TGTGCCGGGACTAGCGGGAGTAGATTGGAGACCCAGTACTTC
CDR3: CAGTSGSRLETQYF

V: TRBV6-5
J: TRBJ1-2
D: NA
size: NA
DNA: TGTGCCAGCAGTTCCCCCGGACAGCCTTATGGCTACACCTTC
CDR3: CASSSPGQPYGYTF

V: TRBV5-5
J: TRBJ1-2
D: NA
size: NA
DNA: TGTGCCAGCAGTCTCGGGACAAGTCCTAACTATGGCTACACCTTC
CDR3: CASSLGTSPNYGYTF

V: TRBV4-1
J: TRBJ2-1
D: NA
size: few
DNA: TGCGCCAGCAGCCAAGATCGGCCGGGGGGCGAGCAGTTCTTC
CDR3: CASSQDRPGGEQFF

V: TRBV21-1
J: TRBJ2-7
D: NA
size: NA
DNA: TGTGCCAGCAGCAAACGTGAGAGCACAGGGCTATTCTACGAGCAGTACTTC
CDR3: CASSKRESTGLFYEQYF

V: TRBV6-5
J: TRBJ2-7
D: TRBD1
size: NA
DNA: TGTGCCAGCAGTAAGGGGACAGGGGCCTACGAGCAGTACTTC
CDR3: CASSKGTGAYEQYF

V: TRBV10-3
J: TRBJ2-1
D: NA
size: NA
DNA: TGTGCCATCAGTGTTTCTGTTGAGCAGTTCTTC
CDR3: CAISVSVEQFF

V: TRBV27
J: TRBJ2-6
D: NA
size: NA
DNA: TGTGCCAGCAGTAAACTACACTCTGGGGCCAACGTCCTGACTTTC
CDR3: CASSKLHSGANVLTF

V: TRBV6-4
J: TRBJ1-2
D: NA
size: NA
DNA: TGTGCCAGCAGTGCCCCCGGACTCGCTAACTATGGCTACACCTTC
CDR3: CASSAPGLANYGYTF

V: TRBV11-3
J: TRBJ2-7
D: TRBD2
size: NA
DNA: TGTGCCAGCAGCTTAGTGCGGGAGCCCTACGAGCAGTACTTC
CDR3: CASSLVREPYEQYF

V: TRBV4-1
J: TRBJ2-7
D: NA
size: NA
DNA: TGCGCCAGCAGCCCACAGGATTTCCTGCCCTCCTCCTACGAGCAGTACTTC
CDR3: CASSPQDFLPSSYEQYF

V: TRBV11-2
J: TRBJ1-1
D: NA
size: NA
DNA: TGTGCCAGCAGCTTAGATGCAGGCACTGAAGCTTTCTTT
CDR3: CASSLDAGTEAFF

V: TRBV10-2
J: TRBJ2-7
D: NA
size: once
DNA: TGCGCCAGCAGGGGGTGGGGCCCGAGCTCCTACGAGCAGTACTTC
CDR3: CASRGWGPSSYEQYF

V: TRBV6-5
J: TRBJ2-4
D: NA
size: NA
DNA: TGTGCCGGCGGGGCGCTAGCCAAAAACATTCAGTACTTC
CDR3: CAGGALAKNIQYF

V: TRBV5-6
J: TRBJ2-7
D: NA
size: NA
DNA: TGTGCCAGCAGGGTTGGTGAGAGCCGCTACGAGCAGTACTTC
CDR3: CASRVGESRYEQYF

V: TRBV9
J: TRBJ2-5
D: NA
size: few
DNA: TGTGCCAGCAGCGTAGACGAGCAACTCCAAGAGACCCAGTACTTC
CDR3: CASSVDEQLQETQYF

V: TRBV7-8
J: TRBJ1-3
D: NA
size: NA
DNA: TGTGCCAGCAGCTTCTGGCAGGGAAACACCATATATTTT
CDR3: CASSFWQGNTIYF

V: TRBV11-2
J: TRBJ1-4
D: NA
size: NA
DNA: TGTGCCAGCAGCCCTGGGTCCCGGGACACGAAAAAACTGTTTTTT
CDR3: CASSPGSRDTKKLFF

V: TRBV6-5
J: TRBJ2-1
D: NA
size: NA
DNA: TGTGCCAGCAGCCCGGGGGGCGGTACTTACAATGAGCAGTTCTTC
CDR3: CASSPGGGTYNEQFF

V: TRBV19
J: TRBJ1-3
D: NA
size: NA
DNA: TGTGCCAGTAGTATGGCAGGGTCAACCATTTCTGGAAACACCATATATTTT
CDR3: CASSMAGSTISGNTIYF

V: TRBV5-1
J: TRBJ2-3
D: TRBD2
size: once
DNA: TGCGCCAGCAGCTCATCCGGGACTAGCCAGAGGGACACAGATACGCAGTATTTT
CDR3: CASSSSGTSQRDTDTQYF

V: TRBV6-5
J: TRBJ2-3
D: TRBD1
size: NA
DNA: TGTGCCAGCAGTTCCGGACAGGGGTTAGGAGATACGCAGTATTTT
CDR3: CASSSGQGLGDTQYF

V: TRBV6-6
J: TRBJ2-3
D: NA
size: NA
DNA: TGTGCCAGCAGTTCGCCAGTGCGCACAGATACGCAGTATTTT
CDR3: CASSSPVRTDTQYF

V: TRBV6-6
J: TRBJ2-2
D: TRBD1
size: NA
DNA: TGTGCCAGCAGTTCGACAGGGGGTGCGAACACCGGGGAGCTGTTTTTT
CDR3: CASSSTGGANTGELFF

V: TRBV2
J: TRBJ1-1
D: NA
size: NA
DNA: TGTGCCAGTCAATCCCAGGGACAAGGTTTATCAACTGAAGCTTTCTTT
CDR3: CASQSQGQGLSTEAFF

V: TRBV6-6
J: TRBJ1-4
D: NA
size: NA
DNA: TGTGCCAGCAGTGTTAACTCTCCGGGAGGGGAAAAACTGTTTTTT
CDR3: CASSVNSPGGEKLFF

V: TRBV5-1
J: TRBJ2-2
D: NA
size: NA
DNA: TGCGCCAGCAGCTTCTCGCGGCAGACCGGGGAGCTGTTTTTT
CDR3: CASSFSRQTGELFF

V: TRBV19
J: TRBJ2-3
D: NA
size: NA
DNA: TGTGCCAGTAGTATTACCAGAAAAGATACGCAGTATTTT
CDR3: CASSITRKDTQYF

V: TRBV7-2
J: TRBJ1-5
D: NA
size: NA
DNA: TGTGCCAGCAGCTTAGATTCTCAAGTCGGGCAGCCCCAGCATTTT
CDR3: CASSLDSQVGQPQHF

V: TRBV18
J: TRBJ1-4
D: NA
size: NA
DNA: TGTGCCAGCTCACCTAGACAGCCCCCCAATGAAAAACTGTTTTTT
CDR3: CASSPRQPPNEKLFF

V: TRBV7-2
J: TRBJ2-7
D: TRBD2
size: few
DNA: TGTGCCAGCAGCTTAATCCCAAGACTAGCGGTTCCCTACGAGCAGTACTTC
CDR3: CASSLIPRLAVPYEQYF

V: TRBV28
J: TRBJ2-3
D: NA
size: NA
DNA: TGTGCCAGCAGCCCCCGGGGGGCGGGAGCACGAGATACGCAGTATTTT
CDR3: CASSPRGAGARDTQYF

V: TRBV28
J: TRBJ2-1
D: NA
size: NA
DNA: TGTGCCAGCGGGGCTTACAATGAGCAGTTCTTC
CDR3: CASGAYNEQFF

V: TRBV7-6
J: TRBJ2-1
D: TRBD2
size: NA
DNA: TGTGCCAGCAGCTTACTAGCCGGGGGGTACAATGAGCAGTTCTTC
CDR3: CASSLLAGGYNEQFF

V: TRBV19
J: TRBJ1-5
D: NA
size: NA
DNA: TGTGCCAGTAGTATAATCAGCACAGGGTTCAATCAGCCCCAGCATTTT
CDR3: CASSIISTGFNQPQHF

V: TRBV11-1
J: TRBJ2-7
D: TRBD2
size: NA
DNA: TGTGCCAGCAGCTTAGTCAGCGGGAGCTCCTACGAGCAGTACTTC
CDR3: CASSLVSGSSYEQYF

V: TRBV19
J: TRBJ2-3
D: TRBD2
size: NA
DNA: TGTGCCAGTAGCAGGTTGCGAGCTAGCGGGAACACAGATACGCAGTATTTT
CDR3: CASSRLRASGNTDTQYF